The next 5 T cell receptor beta chains were all read from a single sample in a study of blood T cell repertoires in COVID-19. Generated by immunoSEQ multiplex PCR, the TCRdb table keeps only in-frame clones and is missing some. Among some 200,000 clones listed, 81% were seen once. The sequenced sample was PBMCs or T cells enriched from blood (not recorded which). The receptors here all came from a woman in her forties or fifties with acute COVID-19.

The chain uses TRBV27 and TRBJ1-5, with D tentatively TRBD1 (6 bases). The V and J ends lost 5 bases and 3 bases respectively, with 11 bases between them. The CDR3 loop spans 14 amino acids. CDR1 and CDR2 from the germline V gene are MNHEY and SMNVEV (reference sequence). The CDR3 sequence is CASSTDRFNQPQHF. CDR3 DNA sequence: TGTGCCAGCAGTACTGACAGGTTCAATCAGCCCCAGCATTTT.

The chain links TRBV19 to TRBJ1-1; D remains ambiguous. The CDR3 has 12 amino acids. V gave up 7 bases and J gave up 6 bases, with 12 bases separating them. Germline CDR1 and CDR2: LNHDA and SQIVND (reference sequence). The chain's CDR3 is CASTGEASEAFF. The CDR3 nucleotides read TGTGCCAGTACTGGGGAGGCGTCTGAAGCTTTCTTT.

This clone was observed a few times. V gene TRBV7-9 combines with J gene TRBJ1-2; 7 nucleotides align to TRBD1. This CDR3 comprises 14 residues. Unmatched junction bases numbered 7, after V lost 5 bases and J lost 4 bases. Germline CDR1 and CDR2: SEHNR and FQNEAQ (reference sequence). In nucleotides, the CDR3 is TGTGCCAGCAGCACGGACAGGTACCTCTATGGCTACACCTTC. Protein sequence: CASSTDRYLYGYTF.

The chain is built from TRBV15 and TRBJ2-6; 8 nucleotides align to TRBD1. This CDR3 is 16 amino acids long. V lost 3 bases, J lost 1 base, and 2 bases stayed unmatched. Germline V gene data show CDR1 as LNHNV and CDR2 as YYDKDF (reference sequence). The CDR3 sequence: CATSRTGASGANVLTF. CDR3 sequence (DNA): TGTGCCACCAGCAGGACAGGGGCATCTGGGGCCAACGTCCTGACTTTC.

The chain carries TRBV5-1 and TRBJ2-1, with 12 bases aligning to TRBD2. Per germline, CDR1 SGHRS and CDR2 YFSETQ. The CDR3 loop spans 17 amino acids. V was pared by 0 bases and J by 8 bases, with 9 bases of the junction left unmatched. The CDR3 DNA is TGCGCCAGCAGCTTGGCCCTAGCGGGAGGGCCCCAACATGAGCAGTTCTTC. Amino acids: CASSLALAGGPQHEQFF.